The next 9 T cell receptor beta chains were all read from a single sample in a study of blood T cell repertoires in COVID-19. TCRdb's copy holds only in-frame clones and misses some; the assay was immunoSEQ multiplex PCR. The profile shows under 200,000 clones, approximately 80% of them singletons. The sequencing input was peripheral blood. Receptors originate from a man between 70 and 80 years old who had recovered from COVID-19.

The chain uses TRBV3-1 (or the pseudogene TRBV3-2) and TRBJ2-2; D remains ambiguous. Germline V gene lookup returns CDR1 LGHDT and CDR2 YNNKEL (reference sequence). V lost 0 bases, J lost 5 bases, and 7 bases lay in between. This CDR3 is built from 14 residues. CDR3 DNA sequence: TGTGCCAGCAGCCAAGATCACGGGACCGGGGAGCTGTTTTTT. Translating it yields CASSQDHGTGELFF.

V usage is TRBV7-8 and J usage is TRBJ2-2, with D possibly being TRBD1 (6 bases). CDR1 and CDR2 (germline): SGHVS, FQNEAQ. The V end lost 6 bases, the J end lost 5 bases, and 19 bases lay between the germline ends. This CDR3 spans 16 amino acids. The CDR3 spells CASRLPGTGSTGELFF. The CDR3 DNA reads as TGTGCCAGCAGACTTCCGGGTACAGGGTCGACCGGGGAGCTGTTTTTT.

The chain combines TRBV28 with TRBJ2-1; TRBD2 is a possible D gene (6 bases). V shed 6 bases and J shed 0 bases, with 12 bases lying between them. Germline-derived CDR1 and CDR2 are MDHEN and SYDVKM. CDR3 length equals 15 residues. CDR3 DNA sequence: TGTGCCAGCAGCTGGGGACTGGGCTCCTACAATGAGCAGTTCTTC. Residues: CASSWGLGSYNEQFF.

The chain couples TRBV2 to TRBJ2-5; D call uncertain. The germline V gene has CDR1 SNHLY and CDR2 FYNNEI. The CDR3 spans 14 residues. The V and J ends lost 0 bases and 5 bases respectively, with 10 bases between them. CDR3 sequence: CASSEAPVSETQYF. The CDR3, as DNA: TGTGCCAGCAGTGAAGCGCCGGTGTCGGAGACCCAGTACTTC.

This chain joins TRBV2 and TRBJ2-7; unclear D gene. The CDR3 extends over 12 amino acids. CDR1 is SNHLY, CDR2 FYNNEI, per germline. Between the trimmed V and J ends, which lost 2 bases and 9 bases, there was a span of 11 bases. The CDR3: CASSEMAVSQYF. DNA for the CDR3: TGTGCCAGCAGTGAAATGGCCGTCTCGCAGTACTTC.

This clone came up once. The chain recombines TRBV7-3 with TRBJ2-1; possibly TRBD1 for D (5 bases). Germline CDR1 and CDR2: SGHTA and FQGTGA. V was shortened by 2 bases and J by 7 bases, with 9 bases between the two germline ends. This CDR3 contains 13 residues. Here the CDR3 DNA reads TGTGCCAGCAGCTTAGGGGCTGGAAATGAGCAGTTCTTC. It specifies CASSLGAGNEQFF. The full variable domain, its missing parts supplied by reference TRBV7-3 and TRBJ2-1, is GAGVSQTPSNKVTEKGKYVELRCDPISGHTALYWYRQSLGQGPEFLIYFQGTGAADDSGLPNDRFFAVRPEGSVSTLKIQRTERGDSAVYLCASSLGAGNEQFFGPGTRLTVL.

The chain carries TRBV6-2 or TRBV6-3 and TRBJ1-5; the D gene is possibly TRBD1 (5 bases). Germline-derived CDR1 and CDR2 are MNHEY and SVGEGT. CDR3 size: 14 residues. V gave up 5 bases and J gave up 0 bases, with 8 bases separating them. The CDR3 DNA follows: TGTGCCAGCAGTCGTGACAGTAGCAATCAGCCCCAGCATTTT. Residues: CASSRDSSNQPQHF.

The chain links TRBV19 to TRBJ1-5; D is perhaps TRBD1 (6 bases). V lost 10 bases, J lost 0 bases, and 16 bases lay in between. Germline V CDR1 and CDR2: LNHDA, SQIVND (reference sequence). The CDR3 runs 15 residues. CDR3 loop: CATRETGNSNQPQHF. CDR3 sequence (DNA): TGTGCCACCAGAGAGACAGGCAATAGCAATCAGCCCCAGCATTTT.

The rearrangement links TRBV6-4 to TRBJ1-5, with D possibly TRBD1 on 5 matching bases. Germline V gene data show CDR1 as MRHNA and CDR2 as SNTAGT. V gave up 6 bases and J gave up 2 bases, with 11 bases separating them. CDR3 size: 14 residues. In nucleotides, the CDR3 is TGTGCCAGCAGCCCAGGGTTTGGCAATCAGCCCCAGCATTTT. Its protein product is CASSPGFGNQPQHF.